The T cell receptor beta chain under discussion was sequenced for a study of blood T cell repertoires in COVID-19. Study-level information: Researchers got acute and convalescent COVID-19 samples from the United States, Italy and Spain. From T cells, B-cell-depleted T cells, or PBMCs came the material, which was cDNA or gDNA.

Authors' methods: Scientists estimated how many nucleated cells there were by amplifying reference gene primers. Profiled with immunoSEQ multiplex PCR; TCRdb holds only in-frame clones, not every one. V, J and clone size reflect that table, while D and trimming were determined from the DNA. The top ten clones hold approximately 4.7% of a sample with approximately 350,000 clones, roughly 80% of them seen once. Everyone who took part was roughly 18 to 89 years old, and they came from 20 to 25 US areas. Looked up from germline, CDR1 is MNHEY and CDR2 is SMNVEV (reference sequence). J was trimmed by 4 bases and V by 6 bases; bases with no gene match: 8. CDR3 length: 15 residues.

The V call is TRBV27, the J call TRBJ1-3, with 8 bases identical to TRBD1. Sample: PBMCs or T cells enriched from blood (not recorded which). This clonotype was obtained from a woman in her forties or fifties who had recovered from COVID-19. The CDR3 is CASRDRVEGGNTIYF. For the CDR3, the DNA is TGTGCCAGCAGGGACAGGGTTGAAGGAGGAAACACCATATATTTT.